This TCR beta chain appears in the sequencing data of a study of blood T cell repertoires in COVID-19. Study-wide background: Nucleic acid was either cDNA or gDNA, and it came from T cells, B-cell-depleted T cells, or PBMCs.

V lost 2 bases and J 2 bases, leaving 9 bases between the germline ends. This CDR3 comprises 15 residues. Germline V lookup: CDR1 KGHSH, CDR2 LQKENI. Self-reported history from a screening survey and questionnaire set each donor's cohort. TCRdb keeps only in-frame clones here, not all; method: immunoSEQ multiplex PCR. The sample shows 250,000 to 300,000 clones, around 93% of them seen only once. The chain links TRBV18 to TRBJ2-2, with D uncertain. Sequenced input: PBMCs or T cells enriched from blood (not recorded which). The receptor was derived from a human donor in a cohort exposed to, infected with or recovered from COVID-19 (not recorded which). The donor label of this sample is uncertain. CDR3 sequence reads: CASSPGRPNTGELFF. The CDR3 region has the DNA TGTGCCAGCTCACCAGGGCGTCCTAACACCGGGGAGCTGTTTTTT.